This T cell receptor (beta chain) was obtained from a study of tumor-infiltrating lymphocytes in primary liver carcinoma. Study background: Every sample contained roughly 3.5 to 8 million productive TCRbeta reads, and these numbers were similar from one tissue type to another.

Unsorted whole blood supplied the RNA, and germline DNA was extracted too. From around 500 ng of total RNA, TCR beta-specific cDNA was reverse-transcribed using a constant-region primer. Modified slightly, ARM-PCR produced TCR beta libraries over three nested multiplex PCR rounds. TCRdb re-analysed the multiplex PCR reads in MiXCR, keeping a single row per CDR3 protein. In the table there are some 320,000 distinct CDR3 sequences, 60% to 80% of which are singletons. Notes on this clonotype: Its cognate antigen is unknown.

General study findings and limits: The 250 largest clones made up significantly more of tumor than blood repertoires (p = 0.039).

The clonotype was recovered from a man aged 35-49 years with primary liver carcinoma and hepatitis B virus infection. The sample comprised peripheral blood.

The CDR3 bases are TGTACTTGTGGTTTGGATAGCCGGAAGGATACGCAGTATTTT. Translated, it gives CTCGLDSRKDTQYF. The chain has TRBV12-5 and TRBJ2-3; D remains ambiguous. Germline CDR1 LGHNT, CDR2 FRNRAP. The CDR3 is 14 residues long.